This T cell receptor (beta chain) was identified in a study of blood T cell dynamics during melanoma immunotherapy. Study summary: First-line therapy was either pembrolizumab or nivolumab with ipilimumab for metastatic melanoma. Study-wide findings and caveats: PBMC repertoires of eventual disease-control patients split at W3 into clonality or diversity gains.

Worth noting for this clone: As yet, its antigen is unknown.

The CDR3 is made up of 12 amino acids. Germline assignment: CDR1 MGHDK and CDR2 SYGVNS. The V end lost 3 bases, the J end lost 13 bases, and 14 bases lay between the germline ends. Time point given: pre-treatment baseline. One draw preceded checkpoint blockade; another followed its first cycle at week 3. Patients with prior systemic cancer treatment, concomitant immunosuppressants, or other active malignancies were excluded. Profiling relied on immunoSEQ multiplex PCR, and the TCRdb table lists in-frame clones only, not all of them. The sample has tens of thousands of clones, 89% seen once. The sequence was collected from a human donor with melanoma. The sequences come from blood, collected from a patient treated with checkpoint blockade. The J gene is TRBJ2-3, the V gene TRBV25-1, with a possible D match to TRBD1 (5 bases). The DNA of the CDR3 is TGTGCCAGCAGTGATAGTGGGGCTAAAGAGTATTTT. The encoded protein is CASSDSGAKEYF.